One and the same sample provided the 21 T cell receptor beta chains below, sequenced in a study of blood T cells in healthy people across ages. For the second PCR, which ran for roughly 7 to 11 cycles, a sample-barcoded 5' primer and a J-beta primer mix were used. MiXCR, run by TCRdb on the 5' RACE reads, gives a single entry per CDR3 protein. The table includes approximately 790,000 distinct CDR3 sequences, 62% detected once. The sequenced sample was blood. Receptors originate from a young man in good health.

The chain carries TRBV2 and TRBJ2-4, with 7 bases that match TRBD2. Germline V CDR1 and CDR2: SNHLY, FYNNEI. Trimming removed 3 bases from V and 13 bases from J; junction bases left unmatched: 12. The CDR3 consists of 14 residues. Here the CDR3 reads CASSEPVALGGQYF. CDR3 DNA sequence: TGTGCCAGCAGTGAGCCGGTGGCCTTGGGGGGGCAGTACTTC.

The sample holds a few counts of this clonotype. The J gene is TRBJ2-7, the V gene TRBV6-6; TRBD1 aligns across 7 bases. Near its end, the DNA agrees better with TRBJ2-5, so the J call may be wrong. CDR1 is MNHNY, CDR2 SVGAGI, per germline (reference sequence). There are 14 residues in the CDR3. The CDR3 protein is CASSSGQDGETQYF. The CDR3 DNA reads as TGTGCCAGCAGTTCAGGACAGGATGGAGAGACCCAGTACTTC.

This clonotype has just a few counts. V usage is TRBV21-1 and J usage is TRBJ2-3; the DNA was not used to check the table's D call, TRBD2. TRBV21-1 is deemed a pseudogene. There are 16 residues in the CDR3. CDR3 in amino acids: CASSTSGGARTDTQYF. The CDR3 DNA sequence: TGTGCCAGCAGTACCAGCGGGGGGGCCCGGACAGATACGCAGTATTTT.

The chain recombines TRBV4-2 with TRBJ2-1; 9 nucleotides match TRBD2. CDR1 and CDR2 (germline): LGHNA, YNFKEQ. The junction had 5 bases not matched to a gene; V was cut back by 2 bases and J by 0 bases. The CDR3 length is 17 residues. The CDR3 DNA reads as TGTGCCAGCAGCCAACAGCCTAGCGGGGACTCCTACAATGAGCAGTTCTTC. Translation gives CASSQQPSGDSYNEQFF.

The chain uses TRBV6-2 or TRBV6-3 and TRBJ2-5; 8 positions match TRBD1. Germline-derived CDR1 and CDR2 are MNHEY and SVGEGT. J lost 6 bases, V lost 2 bases, and 5 bases had no gene match. The CDR3 is 14 residues long. The CDR3 is CASSYNRGVKTQYF. Written as DNA, the CDR3 is TGTGCCAGCAGTTACAACAGGGGGGTCAAGACCCAGTACTTC.

This clonotype came up a few times. The chain uses TRBV5-1 and TRBJ2-7, with TRBD1 matching over 9 bases. The V segment lost 6 bases and the J segment 3 bases; nucleotides outside the gene matches: 7. In germline, CDR1 is SGHRS, CDR2 YFSETQ. The CDR3 totals 14 residues. CDR3: CASKPVGQGYEQYF. The CDR3 nucleotides are TGCGCCAGCAAACCCGTGGGACAGGGCTACGAGCAGTACTTC.

J is TRBJ1-6 and V is TRBV20-1; 7 bases agree with TRBD1. CDR1 is DFQATT, CDR2 SNEGSKA, per germline (reference sequence). The CDR3 sequence is 14 residues long. Germline trimming cut 5 bases from V and 9 bases from J; bases unmatched to any gene: 10. The DNA for the CDR3 is TGCAGTGCTTTTGGACAGGAGATTGGTTCACCCCTCCACTTT. It specifies CSAFGQEIGSPLHF.

V usage is TRBV6-2 or TRBV6-3 and J usage is TRBJ2-3; TRBD1 matches at 7 bases. CDR3 size: 18 residues. V gave up 6 bases and J gave up 2 bases; unmatched junction bases: 17. Germline CDR1 is MNHEY and CDR2 is SVGEGT. The CDR3 nucleotides read TGTGCCAGCAGACATGGACAGGTTTTCGCAGGACACACAGATACGCAGTATTTT. Protein sequence: CASRHGQVFAGHTDTQYF.

J is TRBJ2-2 and V is TRBV10-3; 9 bases align to TRBD2. The CDR3 sequence is 14 residues long. Looked up from germline, CDR1 is ENHRY and CDR2 is SYGVKD. The J segment lost 4 bases and the V segment lost 8 bases, leaving 5 bases of the junction unmatched. DNA of the CDR3: TGTGCCATCGGACGGCGGGGGGGCACCGGGGAGCTGTTTTTT. Protein sequence: CAIGRRGGTGELFF.

A remark on this clonotype: At one end the junction does not follow the germline gene, possibly because of a read error. This chain joins TRBV24-1 and TRBJ2-7; TRBD2 agrees at 7 bases. Germline V gene sequence: CDR1 KGHDR, CDR2 SFDVKD. The CDR3 has 16 amino acids. The CDR3 sequence: CGTSVSGGEVYNEQYF. DNA of the CDR3: TGTGGCACCAGTGTTTCTGGGGGGGAAGTCTACAATGAGCAGTACTTC.

The chain combines TRBV7-2 with TRBJ2-4; D gene ambiguous. V shed 2 bases and J shed 13 bases, with 24 bases lying between them. The CDR3 spans 16 residues. CDR1 and CDR2 from the germline V gene are SGHTA and FQGNSA. CDR3 sequence: CASSLSAQSTHYGQYF. DNA for the CDR3: TGTGCCAGCAGCTTATCCGCGCAGAGCACCCATTACGGGCAGTACTTC. Variable domain in full (rest from reference TRBV7-2 and TRBJ2-4): GAGVSQSPSNKVTEKGKDVELRCDPISGHTALYWYRQSLGQGLEFLIYFQGNSAPDKSGLPSDRFSAERTGGSVSTLTIQRTQQEDSAVYLCASSLSAQSTHYGQYFGAGTRLSVL.

The J gene is TRBJ2-3, the V gene TRBV7-2; 14 bases are shared with TRBD2. This CDR3 spans 18 amino acids. CDR1 is SGHTA and CDR2 is FQGNSA in the germline V gene. The junction had 5 bases not matched to a gene; V was cut back by 3 bases and J by 0 bases. In nucleotides, the CDR3 is TGTGCCAGCAGCTTGGGACTAGCGGGGGTACTGAGCACAGATACGCAGTATTTT. It yields the protein CASSLGLAGVLSTDTQYF.

This clonotype was counted once. The J gene is TRBJ2-7, the V gene TRBV9; the D call may be TRBD1 or TRBD2 (5 bases each). The J call may be mistaken, given a closer DNA end match to TRBJ2-5. The CDR3 spans 15 residues. Per the germline V gene, CDR1 is SGDLS and CDR2 is YYNGEE. The CDR3 nucleotides are TGTGCCAGCAGCGTAGTTGATACCAGGGACCAGACCCAGTACTTC. Its translation: CASSVVDTRDQTQYF.

The V gene is TRBV15, the J gene TRBJ1-5; the D gene is possibly TRBD1 (5 bases). Germline CDR1 LNHNV, CDR2 YYDKDF (reference sequence). The CDR3 is 14 amino acids. Trimming stripped 3 bases from V and 3 bases from J, with 9 bases between. The CDR3 loop reads CATSSDRLNQPQHF. CDR3 nucleotides: TGTGCCACCAGCAGCGACAGACTCAATCAGCCCCAGCATTTT.

The V gene is TRBV6-2 or TRBV6-3, the J gene TRBJ2-7; tentatively, D is TRBD2 (5 bases). The J call may be in error: the DNA end matches TRBJ2-5 better. CDR1 is MNHEY, CDR2 SVGEGT, per germline. This CDR3 comprises 11 residues. For the CDR3, the DNA is TGTGCCAGCAGTTACGGGAGGACCCAGTACTTC. Translated: CASSYGRTQYF.

The gene calls are TRBV27 and TRBJ2-3, with D perhaps TRBD1 (6 bases). V shed 7 bases and J shed 3 bases, with 11 bases lying between them. The CDR3 contains 13 residues. Looked up from germline, CDR1 is MNHEY and CDR2 is SMNVEV (reference sequence). CDR3 in amino acids: CASKQGRTDTQYF. CDR3 sequence (DNA): TGTGCCAGCAAACAGGGACGGACAGATACGCAGTATTTT.

This chain connects TRBV20-1 to TRBJ1-2; D remains unclear. Trimming removed 3 bases at V and 4 bases at J, with 9 bases between. This CDR3 has 12 residues. CDR1 is DFQATT and CDR2 is SNEGSKA in the germline V gene (reference sequence). CDR3 sequence reads: CSASHESYGYTF. The CDR3 nucleotides read TGCAGTGCTAGCCACGAGTCCTATGGCTACACCTTC.

V is TRBV7-9 and J is TRBJ1-1; D not resolved. Deletions cut 4 bases from V and 5 bases from J, with 8 bases between. CDR1 and CDR2 from the germline V gene are SEHNR and FQNEAQ (reference sequence). There are 12 residues in the CDR3. CDR3 sequence reads: CASSSFGTEAFF. For the CDR3, the DNA is TGTGCCAGCAGCTCATTCGGGACTGAAGCTTTCTTT.

This chain links TRBV7-9 with TRBJ2-7, with D uncertain. This CDR3 has 16 amino acids. Looked up from germline, CDR1 is SEHNR and CDR2 is FQNEAQ (reference sequence). Trimming took off 4 bases at V and 0 bases at J, with 16 bases between the two ends. In nucleotides, the CDR3 is TGTGCCAGCAGCTCCCCACCCCACGATCTCTCCTACGAGCAGTACTTC. It codes for CASSSPPHDLSYEQYF. The full variable domain, completed using reference TRBV7-9 and TRBJ2-7, is DTGVSQNPRHKITKRGQNVTFRCDPISEHNRLYWYRQTLGQGPEFLTYFQNEAQLEKSRLLSDRFSAERPKGSFSTLEIQRTEQGDSAMYLCASSSPPHDLSYEQYFGPGTRLTVT.

This chain links TRBV25-1 with TRBJ1-1; TRBD1 matches 8 bases. Looked up from germline, CDR1 is MGHDK and CDR2 is SYGVNS. The CDR3 is 14 amino acids. Trimming took 5 bases from V and 5 from J; bases not matched to a gene: 7. Here the CDR3 reads CASSRRQGWTEAFF. CDR3 nucleotide sequence: TGTGCCAGCAGTCGCCGACAGGGGTGGACTGAAGCTTTCTTT.

The chain employs TRBV6-2 or TRBV6-3 and TRBJ2-1; 9 bases align to TRBD1. With 4 bases clipped from V and 6 bases from J, the junction kept 10 bases outside the gene matches. Per germline, CDR1 MNHEY and CDR2 SVGEGT. This CDR3 has 16 amino acids. The CDR3 nucleotides read TGTGCCAGCAGTTCCCTTACAGGGGGCGCGGGCAATGAGCAGTTCTTC. Residues: CASSSLTGGAGNEQFF.